Shown below are 16 T cell receptor beta chains from a single sample sequenced in a study of T cell responses to AZD1222 COVID-19 vaccine. Only in-frame clones appear in the TCRdb table, and some are missing; sequencing was by immunoSEQ multiplex PCR. The sample carries about 86,000 clones, approximately 88% recorded once. The sample was peripheral blood, taken 28 days after the second AZD1222 dose. The receptor source for this set is an adult who received the AZD1222 COVID-19 vaccine.

V gene TRBV6-4 combines with J gene TRBJ1-5; no clear D. Trimming stripped 3 bases from V and 2 bases from J, with 8 bases between. This CDR3 comprises 14 residues. From germline, CDR1 is MRHNA and CDR2 SNTAGT. CDR3 region: CASSEEVGNQPQHF. CDR3 bases: TGTGCCAGCAGTGAGGAGGTTGGCAATCAGCCCCAGCATTTT.

Only a few counts were recorded for this clone. The chain combines TRBV6-6 with TRBJ1-5; D not certain. The CDR3 totals 13 residues. The V end lost 9 bases, the J end lost 5 bases, and 14 bases lay between the germline ends. CDR1 and CDR2 (germline): MNHNY, SVGAGI (reference sequence). The CDR3 region is CASRARIDQPQHF. The CDR3 nucleotides read TGTGCCAGTAGGGCCCGGATCGATCAGCCCCAGCATTTT.

The chain carries TRBV2 and TRBJ1-2; 7 bases are shared with TRBD1. The CDR3 loop spans 13 amino acids. After removal of 10 bases from V and 4 bases from J, the junction contained 9 bases not matched to a gene. Germline V CDR1 and CDR2: SNHLY, FYNNEI. The CDR3 reads CAIQTGAGYGYTF. DNA of the CDR3: TGTGCCATACAAACAGGGGCCGGCTATGGCTACACCTTC.

About this clone itself: Other nucleotide sequences from this sample produce the same CDR3. J is TRBJ1-2 and V is TRBV12-3 or TRBV12-4; D is uncertain. Trimming took 3 bases from V and 6 from J, leaving 5 bases between them. This CDR3 comprises 11 residues. This CDR3 is CASSFRNGYTF. The CDR3 DNA reads TGTGCCAGCAGTTTCAGGAATGGCTACACCTTC.

The chain employs TRBV28 and TRBJ1-2, with D possibly matching TRBD1 (5 bases). The CDR3 has 20 residues. Germline CDR1 is MDHEN and CDR2 is SYDVKM. Trimming took off 6 bases at V and 0 bases at J, with 29 bases between the two ends. This CDR3 is CASSPPYSSDTGHSNYGYTF. CDR3 nucleotides: TGTGCCAGCAGCCCACCGTATTCCTCTGATACAGGACACTCTAACTATGGCTACACCTTC.

This clone was seen once. This sequence joins TRBV5-1 and TRBJ2-7; D perhaps matches TRBD1 (6 bases). This CDR3 region has 14 residues. Per the germline V gene, CDR1 is SGHRS and CDR2 is YFSETQ. Trimming took off 1 base at V and 2 bases at J, with 10 bases between the two ends. CDR3 sequence (DNA): TGCGCCAGCAGCTTGAGGACAGCACCCTACGAGCAGTACTTC. Its protein product is CASSLRTAPYEQYF.

This chain uses TRBV5-1 with TRBJ2-5; 9 positions match TRBD2. The CDR3 runs 15 residues. With V trimmed by 5 bases and J by 1 base, 6 bases remained unmatched. From germline, CDR1 is SGHRS and CDR2 YFSETQ. CDR3 loop: CASSLSSGVQETQYF. For the CDR3, the DNA is TGCGCCAGCAGTTTGTCTAGCGGGGTCCAAGAGACCCAGTACTTC. Filled out from reference TRBV5-1 and TRBJ2-5, the complete variable domain reads KAGVTQTPRYLIKTRGQQVTLSCSPISGHRSVSWYQQTPGQGLQFLFEYFSETQRNKGNFPGRFSGRQFSNSRSEMNVSTLELGDSALYLCASSLSSGVQETQYFGPGTRLLVL.

The chain's CDR3 is CASSGGGSYEQYF. CDR3 in DNA: TGCGCCAGCAGCGGCGGGGGATCCTACGAGCAGTACTTC. The V and J genes are TRBV10-2 and TRBJ2-7; TRBD2 matches 7 bases. The germline CDR1 and CDR2 sequences are WSHSY and SAAADI. The CDR3 has 13 amino acids. The V segment lost 6 bases and the J segment 1 base; nucleotides outside the gene matches: 3.

The gene calls are TRBV27 and TRBJ2-2; D is perhaps TRBD1 (5 bases). V lost 3 bases and J lost 4, with 12 bases in between. Germline CDR1 is MNHEY and CDR2 is SMNVEV (reference sequence). This CDR3 contains 15 residues. As DNA, the CDR3 is TGTGCCAGCAGTTTGGGTCAGGGTAGCACCGGGGAGCTGTTTTTT. Translation gives CASSLGQGSTGELFF.

CDR3 DNA: TGTGCCAGCAGCTTAGGGACTAGCGGATTCTACGAGCAGTACTTC. This encodes CASSLGTSGFYEQYF. The genes are TRBV11-2 and TRBJ2-7, with 10 bases fitting TRBD2. V lost 1 base and J lost 3; bases outside the gene matches: 3. The CDR3 runs 15 residues. Germline V lookup: CDR1 SGHAT, CDR2 FQNNGV.

The genes are TRBV7-2 and TRBJ1-4; D call uncertain. V dropped 4 bases and J dropped 0 bases, with 15 bases sitting between them. Germline V gene sequence: CDR1 SGHTA, CDR2 FQGNSA. This CDR3 is 17 amino acids long. The CDR3 DNA is TGTGCCAGCAGCTCAAGTCGGTCCGTTGCAACTAATGAAAAACTGTTTTTT. Amino acids: CASSSSRSVATNEKLFF.

The gene calls are TRBV5-1 and TRBJ2-7; possible D gene TRBD1, 6 bases. The CDR3 length is 14 residues. Trimming shortened V by 2 bases and J by 5 bases, and 14 bases separated the two germline ends. CDR1 and CDR2 from the germline V gene are SGHRS and YFSETQ. In DNA form, the CDR3 reads TGCGCCAGCAGCTTCTCCGACAGGATCAACGAGCAGTACTTC. Translating gives CASSFSDRINEQYF.

The chain couples TRBV20-1 to TRBJ2-5, with TRBD1 matching over 7 bases. Germline values: CDR1 DFQATT, CDR2 SNEGSKA (reference sequence). This CDR3 has 13 amino acids. The V and J ends lost 3 bases and 2 bases, in that order; junction bases with no gene match: 3. CDR3 sequence (DNA): TGCAGTGCTAGTAAGACAGGGCAAGAGACCCAGTACTTC. It translates to CSASKTGQETQYF.

This chain connects TRBV23-1 to TRBJ1-1; TRBD1 matches 7 bases. TRBV23-1 is sorted into the ORF group, with uncertain function. The CDR3 extends over 16 amino acids. Trimming at V came to 0 bases and at J to 7 bases, leaving 11 bases not matched to a gene. The CDR3 DNA follows: TGCGCCAGCAGTCAATCGCGTTACAGGGGAGCGGGTGAAGCTTTCTTT. Translated: CASSQSRYRGAGEAFF.

The chain couples TRBV9 to TRBJ1-2, with 7 bases that match TRBD1. The CDR3 has 15 amino acids. The J segment lost 4 bases and the V segment lost 2 bases, leaving 8 bases of the junction unmatched. Looked up from germline, CDR1 is SGDLS and CDR2 is YYNGEE. The CDR3 sequence is CASSVGLGTVYGYTF. Written as DNA, the CDR3 is TGTGCCAGCAGCGTTGGCCTCGGGACAGTCTATGGCTACACCTTC.

This sequence joins TRBV3-1 (or the pseudogene TRBV3-2) and TRBJ1-5, with TRBD1 as a possible D gene (5 bases). Trimming pared 4 bases from V and 4 bases from J, leaving 8 bases between. Germline CDR1 reads LGHDT; CDR2 reads YNNKEL (reference sequence). The CDR3 consists of 13 residues. CDR3 amino acids: CASSPQGNQPQHF. The CDR3, as DNA: TGTGCCAGCAGCCCGCAGGGTAATCAGCCCCAGCATTTT.